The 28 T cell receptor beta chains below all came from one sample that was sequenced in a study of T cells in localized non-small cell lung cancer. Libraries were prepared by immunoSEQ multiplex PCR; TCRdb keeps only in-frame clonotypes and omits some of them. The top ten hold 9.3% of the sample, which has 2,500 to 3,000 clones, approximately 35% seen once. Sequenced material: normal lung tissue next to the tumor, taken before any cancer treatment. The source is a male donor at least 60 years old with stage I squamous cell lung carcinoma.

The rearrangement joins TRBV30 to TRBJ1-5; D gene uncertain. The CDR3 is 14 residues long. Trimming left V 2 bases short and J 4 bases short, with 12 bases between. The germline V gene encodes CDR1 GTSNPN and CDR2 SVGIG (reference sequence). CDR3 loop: CAWSRDNPNQPQHF. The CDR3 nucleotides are TGTGCCTGGAGTAGGGATAATCCTAATCAGCCCCAGCATTTT. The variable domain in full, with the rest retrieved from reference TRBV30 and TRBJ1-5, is SQTIHQWPATLVQPVGSPLSLECTVEGTSNPNLYWYRQAAGRGLQLLFYSVGIGQISSEVPQNLSASRPQDRQFILSSKKLLLSDSGFYLCAWSRDNPNQPQHFGDGTRLSIL.

The CDR3 DNA follows: TGTGCCAGCAGCGTAGAAGGGTCCAATGAGCAGTTCTTC. This codes for CASSVEGSNEQFF. This chain links TRBV9 with TRBJ2-1; D is unclear. In germline, CDR1 is SGDLS, CDR2 YYNGEE. V was shortened by 0 bases and J by 6 bases, with 7 bases between the two germline ends. The CDR3 consists of 13 residues.

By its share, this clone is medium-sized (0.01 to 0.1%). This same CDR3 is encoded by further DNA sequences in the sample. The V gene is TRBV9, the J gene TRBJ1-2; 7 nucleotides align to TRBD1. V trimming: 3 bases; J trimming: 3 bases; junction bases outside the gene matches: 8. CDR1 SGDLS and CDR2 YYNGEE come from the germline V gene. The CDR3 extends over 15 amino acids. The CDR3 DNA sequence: TGTGCCAGCAGCGCGAAGGGGGCCCGTGACTATGGCTACACCTTC. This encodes CASSAKGARDYGYTF.

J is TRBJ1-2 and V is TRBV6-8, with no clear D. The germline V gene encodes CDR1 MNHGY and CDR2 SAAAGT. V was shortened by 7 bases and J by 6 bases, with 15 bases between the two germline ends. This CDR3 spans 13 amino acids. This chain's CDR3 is CASKTPTLNGYTF. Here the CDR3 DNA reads TGTGCCAGCAAAACACCGACCCTTAATGGCTACACCTTC.

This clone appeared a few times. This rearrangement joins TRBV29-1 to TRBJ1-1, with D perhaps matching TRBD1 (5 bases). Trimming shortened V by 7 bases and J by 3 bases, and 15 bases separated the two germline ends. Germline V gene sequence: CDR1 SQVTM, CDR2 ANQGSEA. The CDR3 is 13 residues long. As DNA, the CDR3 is TGCAGCGGAAAGCCGTGGGGGGACACTGAAGCTTTCTTT. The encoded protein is CSGKPWGDTEAFF.

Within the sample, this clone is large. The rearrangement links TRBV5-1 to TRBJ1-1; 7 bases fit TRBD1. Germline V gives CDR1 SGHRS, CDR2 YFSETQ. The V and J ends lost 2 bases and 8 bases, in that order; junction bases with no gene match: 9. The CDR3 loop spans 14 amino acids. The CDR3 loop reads CASSLDRTGLEAFF. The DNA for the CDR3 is TGCGCCAGCAGCTTAGATAGGACAGGACTCGAAGCTTTCTTT.

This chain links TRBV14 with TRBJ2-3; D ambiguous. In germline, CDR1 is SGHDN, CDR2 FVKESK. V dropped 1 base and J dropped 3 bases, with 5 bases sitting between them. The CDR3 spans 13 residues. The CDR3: CASSQGQTDTQYF. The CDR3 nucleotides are TGTGCCAGCAGCCAAGGGCAGACAGATACGCAGTATTTT.

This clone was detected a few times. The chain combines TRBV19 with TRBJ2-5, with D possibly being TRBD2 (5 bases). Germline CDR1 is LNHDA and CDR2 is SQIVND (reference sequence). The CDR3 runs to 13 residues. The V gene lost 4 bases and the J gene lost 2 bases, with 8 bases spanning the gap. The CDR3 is CASSSGLQETQYF. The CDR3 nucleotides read TGTGCCAGTAGTAGCGGGCTGCAAGAGACCCAGTACTTC.

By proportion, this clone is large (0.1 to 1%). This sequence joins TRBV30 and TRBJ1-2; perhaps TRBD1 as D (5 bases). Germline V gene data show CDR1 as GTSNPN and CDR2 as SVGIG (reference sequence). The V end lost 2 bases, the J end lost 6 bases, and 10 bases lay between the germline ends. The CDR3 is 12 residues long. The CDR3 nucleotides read TGTGCCTGGAGTATGGGGACTAATGGCTACACCTTC. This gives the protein CAWSMGTNGYTF.

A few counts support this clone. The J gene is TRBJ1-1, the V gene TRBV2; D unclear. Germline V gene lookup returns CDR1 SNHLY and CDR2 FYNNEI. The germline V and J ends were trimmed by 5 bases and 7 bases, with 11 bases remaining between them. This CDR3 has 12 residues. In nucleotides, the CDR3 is TGTGCCAGCAGTTCGGACGCCGGTGAAGCTTTCTTT. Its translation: CASSSDAGEAFF.

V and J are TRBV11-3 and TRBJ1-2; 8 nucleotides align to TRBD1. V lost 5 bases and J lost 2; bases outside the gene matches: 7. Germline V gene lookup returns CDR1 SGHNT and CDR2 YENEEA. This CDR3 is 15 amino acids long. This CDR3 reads CASSLDRVLNYGYTF. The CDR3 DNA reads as TGTGCCAGCAGCCTGGACAGGGTCTTGAACTATGGCTACACCTTC.

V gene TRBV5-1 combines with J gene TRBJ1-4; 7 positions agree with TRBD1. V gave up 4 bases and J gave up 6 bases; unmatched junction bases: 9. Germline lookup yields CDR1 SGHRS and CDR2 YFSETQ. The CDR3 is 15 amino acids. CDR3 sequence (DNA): TGCGCCAGCAGCACCCTGGGACAGCCTGATGAAAAACTGTTTTTT. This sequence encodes CASSTLGQPDEKLFF.

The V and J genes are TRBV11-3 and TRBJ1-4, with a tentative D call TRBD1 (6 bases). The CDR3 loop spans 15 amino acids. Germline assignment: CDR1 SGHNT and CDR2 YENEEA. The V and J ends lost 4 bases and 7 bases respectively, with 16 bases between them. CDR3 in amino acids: CASSSSGTSSEKLFF. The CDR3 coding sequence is TGTGCCAGCAGCTCCTCCGGGACATCGAGTGAAAAACTGTTTTTT.

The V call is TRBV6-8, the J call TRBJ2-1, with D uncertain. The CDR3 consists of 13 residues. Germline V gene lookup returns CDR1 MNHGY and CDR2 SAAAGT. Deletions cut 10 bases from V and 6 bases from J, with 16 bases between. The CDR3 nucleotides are TGTGCCACCCGACCCTTTTCGGGCAATGAGCAGTTCTTC. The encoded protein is CATRPFSGNEQFF.

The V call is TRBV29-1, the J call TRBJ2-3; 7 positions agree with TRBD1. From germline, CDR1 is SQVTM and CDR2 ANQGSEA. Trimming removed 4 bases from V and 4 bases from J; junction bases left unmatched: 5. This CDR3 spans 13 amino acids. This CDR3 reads CSVVNRGPDTQYF. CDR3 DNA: TGCAGCGTTGTCAACAGGGGCCCAGATACGCAGTATTTT.

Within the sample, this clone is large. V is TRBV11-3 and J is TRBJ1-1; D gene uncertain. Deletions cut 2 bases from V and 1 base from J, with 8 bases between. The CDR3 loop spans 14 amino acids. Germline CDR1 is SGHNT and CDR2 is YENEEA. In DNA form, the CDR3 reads TGTGCCAGCAGCTTACGGGTCTCGAACACTGAAGCTTTCTTT. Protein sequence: CASSLRVSNTEAFF.

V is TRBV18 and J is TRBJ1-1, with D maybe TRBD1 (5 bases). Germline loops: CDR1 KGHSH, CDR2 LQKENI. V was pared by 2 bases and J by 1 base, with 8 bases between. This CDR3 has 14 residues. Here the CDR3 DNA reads TGTGCCAGCTCACCAGGGGGAACGAACACTGAAGCTTTCTTT. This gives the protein CASSPGGTNTEAFF.

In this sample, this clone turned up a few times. As DNA, the CDR3 is TGTGCCAGCTCACCGAGCACAGATACGCAGTATTTT. Its protein is CASSPSTDTQYF. The rearrangement uses TRBV18 and TRBJ2-3; no reliable D call. CDR1 is KGHSH, CDR2 LQKENI, per germline. The CDR3 contains 12 residues. The V and J ends lost 3 bases and 0 bases respectively, with 1 base between them.

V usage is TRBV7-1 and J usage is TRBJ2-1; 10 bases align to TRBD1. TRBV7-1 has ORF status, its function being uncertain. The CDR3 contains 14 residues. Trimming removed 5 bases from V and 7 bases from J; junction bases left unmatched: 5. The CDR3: CASSPRQGANEQFF. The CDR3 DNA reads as TGTGCCAGCAGCCCCCGACAGGGGGCGAATGAGCAGTTCTTC.

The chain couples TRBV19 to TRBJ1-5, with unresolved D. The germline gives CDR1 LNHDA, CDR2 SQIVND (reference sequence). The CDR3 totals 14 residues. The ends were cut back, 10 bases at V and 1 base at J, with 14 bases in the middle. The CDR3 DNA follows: TGTGCCACCCGGCATCTTAAAAGCAATCAGCCCCAGCATTTT. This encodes CATRHLKSNQPQHF.

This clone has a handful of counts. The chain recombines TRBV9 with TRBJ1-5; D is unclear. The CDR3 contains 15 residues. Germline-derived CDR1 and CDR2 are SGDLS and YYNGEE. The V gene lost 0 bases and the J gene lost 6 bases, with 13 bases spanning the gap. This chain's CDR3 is CASSVGTVDSQPQHF. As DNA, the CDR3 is TGTGCCAGCAGCGTAGGGACGGTGGATAGTCAGCCCCAGCATTTT.

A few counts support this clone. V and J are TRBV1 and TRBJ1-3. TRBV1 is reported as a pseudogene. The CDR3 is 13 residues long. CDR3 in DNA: TGCGCCAGCAGCCAAGACTTTGGAAACACCATATATTTT. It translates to CASSQDFGNTIYF.

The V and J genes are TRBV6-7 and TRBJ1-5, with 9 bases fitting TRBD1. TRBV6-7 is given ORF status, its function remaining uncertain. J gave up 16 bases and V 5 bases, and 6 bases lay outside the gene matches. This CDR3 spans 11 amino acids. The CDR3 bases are TGTGCCAGCAGTGGCGGACAGGGGATTCATTTT. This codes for CASSGGQGIHF.

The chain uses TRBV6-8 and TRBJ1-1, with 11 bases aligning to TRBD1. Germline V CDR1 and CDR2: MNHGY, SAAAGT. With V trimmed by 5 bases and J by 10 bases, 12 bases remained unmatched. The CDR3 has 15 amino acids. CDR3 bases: TGTGCCAGCAGTGCGCGATTGGGGACAGGGGGTGTAGCTTTCTTT. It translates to CASSARLGTGGVAFF.

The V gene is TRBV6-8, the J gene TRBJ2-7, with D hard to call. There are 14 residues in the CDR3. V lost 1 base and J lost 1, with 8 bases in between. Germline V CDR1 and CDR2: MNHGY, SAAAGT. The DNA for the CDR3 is TGTGCCAGCAGTTACTTAGGCCAGTCCTACGAGCAGTACTTC. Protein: CASSYLGQSYEQYF.

CDR3 in amino acids: CAWSVHTSGGAIVPSTDTQYF. DNA for the CDR3: TGTGCCTGGAGTGTACATACTAGCGGGGGGGCCATCGTCCCTAGCACAGATACGCAGTATTTT. J is TRBJ2-3 and V is TRBV30, with 13 bases fitting TRBD2. The CDR3 contains 21 residues. Trimming cost V 0 bases and J 0 bases; bases outside gene matches: 15. CDR1 and CDR2 from the germline V gene are GTSNPN and SVGIG (reference sequence).

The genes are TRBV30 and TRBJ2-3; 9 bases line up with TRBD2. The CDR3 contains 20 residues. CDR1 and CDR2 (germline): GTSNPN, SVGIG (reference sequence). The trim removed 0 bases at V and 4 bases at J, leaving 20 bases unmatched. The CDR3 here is CAWSVELVLVGTSSPDTQYF. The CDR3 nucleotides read TGTGCCTGGAGTGTAGAATTGGTACTGGTCGGGACTAGCTCCCCAGATACGCAGTATTTT.

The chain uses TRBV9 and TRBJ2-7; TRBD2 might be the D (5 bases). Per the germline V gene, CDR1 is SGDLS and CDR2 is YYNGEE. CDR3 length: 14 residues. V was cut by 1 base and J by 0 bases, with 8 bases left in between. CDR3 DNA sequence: TGTGCCAGCAGCGTAAAAGGGAGCTCCTACGAGCAGTACTTC. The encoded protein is CASSVKGSSYEQYF.